The entry that follows covers one T cell receptor beta chain sequence. At one boundary the junction diverges from the germline segment, which might be a read error. The entry originates in a study of molecular identifiers for immune sequencing clone quantification. In the study overall: With replicates, the RNA of around 18,000 or 91,000 naive CD8 cells was split five ways and four were sequenced.

CDR3 length equals 14 residues. From germline, CDR1 is SGHDN and CDR2 FVKESK. TCRdb fed the PCR reads into MiXCR, producing one record per CDR3 protein. The sample contains nearly 650,000 distinct CDR3 sequences, approximately 24% of which appear only once. The source is a human donor in good health. Some libraries in this study had Jurkat cell RNA spiked in. The chain combines TRBV14 with TRBJ1-5; D may be TRBD1 (5 bases). The sequenced material came from naive CD8+ T cells from blood, with Jurkat cell RNA spiked in. Regarding subset: FACS-sorted CD8+CD4-CCR7+CD45RA+ naive T cells. Written as DNA, the CDR3 is TGTGTCAGCAGCCAGGGAAGGTTAAATCAGCCCCAGCATTTT. This sequence encodes CVSSQGRLNQPQHF. Full variable domain (outside the CDR3, taken from reference TRBV14 and TRBJ1-5): EAGVTQFPSHSVIEKGQTVTLRCDPISGHDNLYWYRRVMGKEIKFLLHFVKESKQDESGMPNNRFLAERTGGTYSTLKVQPAELEDSGVYFCVSSQGRLNQPQHFGDGTRLSIL.